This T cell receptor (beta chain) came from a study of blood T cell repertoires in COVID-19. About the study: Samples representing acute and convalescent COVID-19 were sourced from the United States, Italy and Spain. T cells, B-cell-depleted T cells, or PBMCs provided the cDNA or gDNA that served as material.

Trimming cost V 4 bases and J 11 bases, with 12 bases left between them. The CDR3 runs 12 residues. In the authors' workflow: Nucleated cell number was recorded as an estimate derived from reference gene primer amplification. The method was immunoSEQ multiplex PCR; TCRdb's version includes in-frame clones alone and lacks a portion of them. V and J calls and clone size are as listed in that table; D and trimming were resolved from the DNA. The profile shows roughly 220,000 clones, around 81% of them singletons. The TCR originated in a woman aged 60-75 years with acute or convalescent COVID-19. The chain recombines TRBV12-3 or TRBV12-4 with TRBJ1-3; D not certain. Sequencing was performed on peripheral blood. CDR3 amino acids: CASSSPLSAIYF. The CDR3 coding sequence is TGTGCCAGCAGTTCGCCCCTTAGCGCCATATATTTT.